Listed below are T cell receptor beta chains from one sample, sequenced in a study of cytomegalovirus exposure and HLA in healthy donors. Clones were sequenced by immunoSEQ multiplex PCR, and TCRdb holds only the in-frame ones, with some missing. The data hold 140,000 to 150,000 clones, with around a tenth observed a single time. Sequencing input: PBMCs. The receptors originated from a man aged 45-65 years in good health and CMV-seronegative. CDR3s include the opening cysteine and the closing phenylalanine or tryptophan. Fields, in order: D gene, clone size, V gene, J gene, CDR3 DNA, CDR3 protein. D genes are given only for firm matches. Size values are once, few and many counts, or a class for expanded clones, and some rows have none.

NA	NA	TRBV5-1	TRBJ2-1	TGCGCCAGCAGCTCAGCCTGGGGGGTAACCTACAATGAGCAGTTCTTC	CASSSAWGVTYNEQFF
NA	NA	TRBV11-2	TRBJ1-5	TGTGCCAGCAGCTTAGATTGGGGCAGGGGCAGAAGCAATCAGCCCCAGCATTTT	CASSLDWGRGRSNQPQHF
TRBD2	few	TRBV6-1	TRBJ2-4	TGTGCCAGCAGTCCTGGGACTAGCGGGGTAAACATTCAGTACTTC	CASSPGTSGVNIQYF
TRBD1	few	TRBV7-9	TRBJ1-2	TGTGCCAGCAGCTTAACCGGGACAGGGCAGGGCTACACCTTC	CASSLTGTGQGYTF
TRBD2	few	TRBV2	TRBJ2-3	TGTGCCAGAGGCGCTAGGACTAGCGGGAGGGGCGATACGCAGTATTTT	CARGARTSGRGDTQYF
NA	NA	TRBV10-3	TRBJ2-5	TGTGCCATCAGTGGACAATTACAAGAGACCCAGTACTTC	CAISGQLQETQYF
NA	few	TRBV10-3	TRBJ1-5	TGTGCCATCAGTGCCCAGAGCAATCAGCCCCAGCATTTT	CAISAQSNQPQHF
NA	NA	TRBV27	TRBJ1-2	TGTGCCAGCAGTTTATCGGCAGGGGAGCATGGCTACACCTTC	CASSLSAGEHGYTF
TRBD1	NA	TRBV28	TRBJ2-6	TGTGCCAGCAGTAACCCTTTGGGGACAGGAGACTCTGGGGCCAACGTCCTGACTTTC	CASSNPLGTGDSGANVLTF
NA	few	TRBV19	TRBJ1-6	TGTGCCAGTAGTATTTTTCAGGGCCAGTCACCCCTCCACTTT	CASSIFQGQSPLHF
NA	NA	TRBV7-3	TRBJ2-6	TGTGCCAGCACCCTACAGAGCTCTGGGGCCAACGTCCTGACTTTC	CASTLQSSGANVLTF
TRBD2	few	TRBV7-2	TRBJ2-7	TGTGCCAGCAGCTTAACGGGACTAGCGTCCGAGCAGTACTTC	CASSLTGLASEQYF
TRBD2	few	TRBV5-5	TRBJ2-2	TGTGCCAGCAGCTTGAGTCCGGGAGGGGGAACCGGGGAGCTGTTTTTT	CASSLSPGGGTGELFF
TRBD1	NA	TRBV7-2	TRBJ1-1	TGTGCCAGCAGCTTTACAGGGGGGAACACTGAAGCTTTCTTT	CASSFTGGNTEAFF
TRBD1	NA	TRBV4-2	TRBJ2-7	TGTGCCAGCAGCCAAACCGGGACAGGGGCCGACGAGCAGTACTTC	CASSQTGTGADEQYF
NA	few	TRBV18	TRBJ1-1	TGTGCCAGCTCACCAACTACAGGGAACACTGAAGCTTTCTTT	CASSPTTGNTEAFF
NA	NA	TRBV30	TRBJ2-2	TGTGCCTGGAGTGTTCGGCAGGTGGAGCTGTTTTTT	CAWSVRQVELFF
TRBD2	NA	TRBV29-1	TRBJ2-1	TGCAGCGTTGGGTTAGCGGGAGCGGTTGAGCAGTTCTTC	CSVGLAGAVEQFF